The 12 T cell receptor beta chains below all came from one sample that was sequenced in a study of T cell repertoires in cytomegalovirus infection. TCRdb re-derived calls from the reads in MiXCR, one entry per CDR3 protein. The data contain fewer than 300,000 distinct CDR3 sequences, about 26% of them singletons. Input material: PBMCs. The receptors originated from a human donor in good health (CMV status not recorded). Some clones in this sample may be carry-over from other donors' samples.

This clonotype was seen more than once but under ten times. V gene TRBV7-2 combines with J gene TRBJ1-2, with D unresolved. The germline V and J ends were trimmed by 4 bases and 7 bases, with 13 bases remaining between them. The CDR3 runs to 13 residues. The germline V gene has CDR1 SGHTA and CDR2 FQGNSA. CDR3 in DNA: TGTGCCAGCAGCTCGGAACAGAGATTTGGCTACACCTTC. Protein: CASSSEQRFGYTF.

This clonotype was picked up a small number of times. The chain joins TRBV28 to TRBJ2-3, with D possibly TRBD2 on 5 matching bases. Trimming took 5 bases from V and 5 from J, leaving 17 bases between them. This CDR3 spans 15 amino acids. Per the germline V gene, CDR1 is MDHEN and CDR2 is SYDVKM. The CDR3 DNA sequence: TGTGCCAGCAGTGGAGCGGTCCAGGCGTTAGATACGCAGTATTTT. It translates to CASSGAVQALDTQYF.

CDR3 DNA: TGTGCCAGCAGTTCGAAGCGGGGGACGTACCAAGAGACCCAGTACTTC. It yields the protein CASSSKRGTYQETQYF. The chain couples TRBV28 to TRBJ2-5, with TRBD2 identical over 8 bases. J lost 0 bases, V lost 4 bases, and 7 bases had no gene match. The CDR3 covers 16 residues. Germline V CDR1 and CDR2: MDHEN, SYDVKM.

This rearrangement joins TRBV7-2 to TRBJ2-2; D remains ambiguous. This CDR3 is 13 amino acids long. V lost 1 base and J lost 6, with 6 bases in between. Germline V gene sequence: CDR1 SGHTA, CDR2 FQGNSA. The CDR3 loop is CASSLVSAGELFF. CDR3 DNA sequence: TGTGCCAGCAGCTTAGTATCTGCCGGGGAGCTGTTTTTT.

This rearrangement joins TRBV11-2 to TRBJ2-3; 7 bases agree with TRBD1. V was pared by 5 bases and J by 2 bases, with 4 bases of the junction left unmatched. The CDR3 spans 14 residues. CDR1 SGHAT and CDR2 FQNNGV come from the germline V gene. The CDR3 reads CASSQDRVTDTQYF. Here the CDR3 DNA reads TGTGCCAGCAGCCAAGACAGGGTCACAGATACGCAGTATTTT.

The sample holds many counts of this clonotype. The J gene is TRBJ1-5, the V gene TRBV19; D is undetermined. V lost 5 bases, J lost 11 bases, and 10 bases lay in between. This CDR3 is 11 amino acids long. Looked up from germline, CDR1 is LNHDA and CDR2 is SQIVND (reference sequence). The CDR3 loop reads CASSPPPAQHF. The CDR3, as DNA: TGTGCCAGTAGTCCTCCCCCGGCCCAGCATTTT.

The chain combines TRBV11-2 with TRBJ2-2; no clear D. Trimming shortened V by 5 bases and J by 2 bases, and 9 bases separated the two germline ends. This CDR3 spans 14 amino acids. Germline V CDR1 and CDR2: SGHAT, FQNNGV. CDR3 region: CASSGFGNTGELFF. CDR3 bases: TGTGCCAGCAGCGGTTTCGGTAACACCGGGGAGCTGTTTTTT.

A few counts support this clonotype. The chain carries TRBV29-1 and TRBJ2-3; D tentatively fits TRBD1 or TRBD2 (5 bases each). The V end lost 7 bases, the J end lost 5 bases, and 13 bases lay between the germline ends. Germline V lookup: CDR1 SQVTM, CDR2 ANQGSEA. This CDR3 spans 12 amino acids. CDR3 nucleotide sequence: TGCAGCGGGGGAAGGGGAGAAGATACGCAGTATTTT. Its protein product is CSGGRGEDTQYF.

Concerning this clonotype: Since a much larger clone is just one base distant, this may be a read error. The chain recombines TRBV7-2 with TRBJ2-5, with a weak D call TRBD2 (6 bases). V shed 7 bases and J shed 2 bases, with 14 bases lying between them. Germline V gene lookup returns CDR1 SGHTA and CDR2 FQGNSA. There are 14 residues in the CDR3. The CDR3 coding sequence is TGTGCCAGCATCCGGGACTTCGATCAAGAGACCCAGTACTTC. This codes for CASIRDFDQETQYF.

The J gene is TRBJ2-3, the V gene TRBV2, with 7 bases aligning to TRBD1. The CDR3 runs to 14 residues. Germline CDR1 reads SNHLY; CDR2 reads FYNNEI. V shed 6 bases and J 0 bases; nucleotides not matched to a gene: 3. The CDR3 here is CASRPGQSTDTQYF. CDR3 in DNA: TGTGCCAGCAGACCGGGACAGAGCACAGATACGCAGTATTTT.

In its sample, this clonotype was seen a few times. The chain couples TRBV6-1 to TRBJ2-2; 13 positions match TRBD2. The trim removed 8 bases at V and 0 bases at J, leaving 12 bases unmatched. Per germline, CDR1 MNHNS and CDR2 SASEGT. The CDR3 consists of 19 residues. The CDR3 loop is CASRRNTGTSGTNTGELFF. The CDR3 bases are TGTGCCAGCCGAAGAAATACCGGGACTAGCGGGACGAACACCGGGGAGCTGTTTTTT.

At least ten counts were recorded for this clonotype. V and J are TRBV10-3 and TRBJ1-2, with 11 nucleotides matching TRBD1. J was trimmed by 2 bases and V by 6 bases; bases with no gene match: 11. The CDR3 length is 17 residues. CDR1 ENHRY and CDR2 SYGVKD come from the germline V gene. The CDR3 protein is CAIRTGTGGEGNYGYTF. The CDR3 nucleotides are TGTGCCATCAGGACCGGGACAGGGGGAGAAGGGAACTATGGCTACACCTTC.